These T cell receptor beta chains were read from a single sample in a study of blood T cell repertoires in COVID-19. The assay was immunoSEQ multiplex PCR, and TCRdb's table has in-frame clones only and misses some. The sample has over 150,000 clones, around 82% seen once. The source material was peripheral blood. The receptor set was obtained from a woman older than 75 with active or convalescent COVID-19. Both conserved end residues are part of each CDR3. The order of the fields is D gene, V gene, CDR3 protein. The D gene is left open where the match is weak.

>-|TRBV10-3
CAISASAYGYTF
>-|TRBV6-2/TRBV6-3
CASSYGQGSSGGELFF
>TRBD1|TRBV2
CASSEQQGGNQPQHF
>TRBD2|TRBV11-2
CASSLALAGGTDTQYF
>-|TRBV10-3
CAISDGRVGYTF
>-|TRBV2
CASKRDSYGYTF
>-|TRBV6-5
CATDTNTGELFF
>-|TRBV7-9
CASSLARRGAGNTIYF
>-|TRBV28
CATGRGNYGYTF
>-|TRBV28
CASSSPSSGQETQYF
>-|TRBV19
CASKNSDTEAFF
>-|TRBV29-1
CSVDRGGIRDTEAFF
>TRBD2|TRBV7-2
CASSEGLAGGFTYEQYF
>TRBD2|TRBV10-3
CAISDLVTGGHNEQFF
>-|TRBV5-1
CASSPDGGSGYTF
>TRBD2|TRBV2
CASRENGRGNEQFF